This TCR beta chain comes out of a study of T-cell reconstitution after alpha-beta-depleted transplantation in children. The study's findings and limits: Alpha-beta T cells present about two months after transplant were reported to originate from several hundred expanded graft clones.

J gave up 3 bases and V 8 bases, and 12 bases lay outside the gene matches. Germline V gene data show CDR1 as SQVTM and CDR2 as ANQGSEA. The CDR3 loop spans 14 amino acids. Preparation of the TCRbeta library involved a method that used unique molecular identifiers. A single record per CDR3 protein comes from TCRdb applying MiXCR to the PCR reads. The sample holds approximately 520,000 distinct CDR3 sequences, around 10% seen once. Note on this clonotype: Antigen specificity is unknown.

J is TRBJ2-5 and V is TRBV29-1; 7 bases match TRBD2. The sequence was obtained from a female patient aged 2-9 years who had a stem cell transplant for aplastic anemia, so the T cells may come from the graft donor. The starting material was PBMCs, mostly from graft donor cells, obtained 180 days after TCRalphabeta/CD19-depleted stem cell transplant. CDR3 sequence: CSTKLRGVEETQYF. The CDR3 DNA follows: TGCAGCACCAAACTTCGGGGGGTAGAAGAGACCCAGTACTTC.